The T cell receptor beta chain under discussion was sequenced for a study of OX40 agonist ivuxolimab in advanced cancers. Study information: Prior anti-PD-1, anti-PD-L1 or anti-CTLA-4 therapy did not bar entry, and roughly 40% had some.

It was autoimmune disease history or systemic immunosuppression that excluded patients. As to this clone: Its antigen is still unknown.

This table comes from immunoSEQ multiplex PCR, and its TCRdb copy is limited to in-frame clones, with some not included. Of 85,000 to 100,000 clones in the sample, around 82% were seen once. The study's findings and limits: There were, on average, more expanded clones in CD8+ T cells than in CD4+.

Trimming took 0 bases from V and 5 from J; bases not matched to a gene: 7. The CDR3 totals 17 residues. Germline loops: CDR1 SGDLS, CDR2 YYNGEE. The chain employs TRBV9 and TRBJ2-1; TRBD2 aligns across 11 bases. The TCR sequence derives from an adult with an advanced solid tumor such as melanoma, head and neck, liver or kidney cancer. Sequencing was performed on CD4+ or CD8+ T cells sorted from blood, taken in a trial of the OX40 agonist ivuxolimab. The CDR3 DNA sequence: TGTGCCAGCAGCGTAGGATTCGGGACTAGCGGTGACAATGAGCAGTTCTTC. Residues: CASSVGFGTSGDNEQFF.